Listed below are T cell receptor beta chains from one sample, sequenced in a study of T cells in Graves' hyperthyroidism and ophthalmopathy. MiXCR, applied by TCRdb to the multiplex PCR reads, yields one record per CDR3 protein. Counted here are some 300,000 distinct CDR3 sequences, less than 20% occurring once; the ten biggest clones make up under 40%. Sequenced sample: blood. Receptors were obtained from a man aged 50 or older with Graves' ophthalmopathy. Both conserved end residues are part of each CDR3. The D gene is left open where the match is weak. Only part of the rows carry a size: once, few, many, or a class if the clone is expanded.

j_call | v_call | clone_size | d_call | cdr3_aa | cdr3_nt
TRBJ2-1 | TRBV11-2 | many | TRBD1 | CASSLGQPSYNEQFF | TGTGCCAGCAGCCTGGGACAGCCTTCCTACAATGAGCAGTTCTTC
TRBJ2-1 | TRBV6-1 | few | TRBD2 | CASSRRTSGRESYNEQFF | TGTGCCAGCAGCCGCCGGACTAGCGGGAGGGAATCCTACAATGAGCAGTTCTTC
TRBJ1-1 | TRBV18 | many | TRBD1 | CASSPGRGKNTEAFF | TGTGCCAGCTCACCGGGCAGGGGGAAGAACACTGAAGCTTTCTTT
TRBJ2-1 | TRBV20-1 | many | - | CSASDGARSYNEQFF | TGCAGTGCTTCCGATGGGGCTCGCTCCTACAATGAGCAGTTCTTC
TRBJ1-1 | TRBV5-1 | many | TRBD1 | CASSLETGEYTEAFF | TGCGCCAGCAGCTTGGAGACAGGGGAGTACACTGAAGCTTTCTTT
TRBJ2-7 | TRBV29-1 | - | - | CSVEEPDSNSYEQYF | TGCAGCGTTGAAGAACCCGACAGTAACTCCTACGAGCAGTACTTC
TRBJ2-5 | TRBV24-1 | many | TRBD1 | CATSDPDRGKTQYF | TGTGCCACCAGTGACCCTGACAGGGGGAAGACCCAGTACTTC
TRBJ2-3 | TRBV19 | - | - | CASSRDFLADTQYF | TGTGCCAGTAGTAGGGACTTCTTGGCAGATACGCAGTATTTT
TRBJ2-5 | TRBV14 | - | - | CASSLAGGGETQYF | TGTGCCAGCAGCCTTGCAGGGGGAGGGGAGACCCAGTACTTC
TRBJ1-5 | TRBV2 | - | - | CASSDPRGNQPQHF | TGTGCCAGCAGCGACCCCAGGGGCAATCAGCCCCAGCATTTT
TRBJ1-3 | TRBV7-8 | many | - | CASSSPVSGNTIYF | TGTGCCAGCAGCTCCCCGGTCTCTGGAAACACCATATATTTT
TRBJ2-5 | TRBV5-1 | - | TRBD1 | CASSDGTGYTETQYF | TGCGCCAGCAGCGACGGGACAGGGTATACGGAGACCCAGTACTTC
TRBJ2-7 | TRBV2 | - | - | CASSYPNGVEQYF | TGTGCCAGCAGTTACCCGAACGGAGTCGAGCAGTACTTC
TRBJ2-4 | TRBV3-1 | many | - | CASSQEGGAKNIQYF | TGTGCCAGCAGCCAAGAAGGGGGAGCCAAAAACATTCAGTACTTC
TRBJ1-2 | TRBV5-6 | - | TRBD1 | CASSRQGAYYGYTF | TGTGCCAGCAGCAGACAGGGAGCCTACTATGGCTACACCTTC
TRBJ1-2 | TRBV28 | once | TRBD1 | CASRVFTGAPGGYTF | TGTGCCAGCAGAGTTTTCACAGGGGCCCCGGGTGGCTACACCTTC
TRBJ2-1 | TRBV5-1 | - | TRBD2 | CASSLGTSGTLYNEQFF | TGCGCCAGCAGCTTGGGGACTAGCGGGACCCTCTACAATGAGCAGTTCTTC
TRBJ2-7 | TRBV20-1 | - | - | CSAPDQGWYEQYF | TGCAGTGCGCCAGATCAGGGGTGGTACGAGCAGTACTTC
TRBJ2-1 | TRBV19 | - | TRBD2 | CASRRTSGGPNEQFF | TGTGCCAGTAGGCGGACTAGCGGGGGGCCCAATGAGCAGTTCTTC
TRBJ2-3 | TRBV11-1 | many | TRBD1 | CASSYRDREVADTQYF | TGTGCCAGCAGCTACCGGGACAGGGAGGTGGCAGATACGCAGTATTTT
TRBJ2-2 | TRBV7-9 | many | TRBD2 | CASSPTGGAVTGELFF | TGTGCCAGCAGCCCGACGGGGGGGGCAGTCACCGGGGAGCTGTTTTTT
TRBJ2-1 | TRBV11-1 | many | - | CASSSRPTDEQFF | TGTGCCAGCAGCTCCCGGCCTACAGATGAGCAGTTCTTC
TRBJ2-7 | TRBV2 | many | TRBD1 | CASRETGTVYEQYF | TGTGCCAGCAGGGAAACCGGGACAGTCTACGAGCAGTACTTC
TRBJ2-3 | TRBV11-2 | many | - | CASSLSDSSTDTQYF | TGTGCCAGCAGCTTGTCCGACAGCTCCACAGATACGCAGTATTTT
TRBJ1-5 | TRBV30 | - | TRBD1 | CAWSVGGEYQPQHF | TGTGCCTGGAGTGTAGGGGGCGAGTATCAGCCCCAGCATTTT
TRBJ1-2 | TRBV5-6 | many | - | CASSPGTDGYTF | TGTGCCAGCAGCCCGGGCACCGATGGCTACACCTTC
TRBJ2-1 | TRBV2 | few | TRBD2 | CASSEGSLAGGRSSYNEQFF | TGTGCCAGCAGTGAAGGGTCCCTAGCGGGAGGGCGGAGCTCCTACAATGAGCAGTTCTTC
TRBJ2-1 | TRBV11-2 | many | - | CASSYTRNEQFF | TGTGCCAGCAGCTATACGAGGAATGAGCAGTTCTTC
TRBJ2-1 | TRBV12-3/TRBV12-4 | many | - | CASSLTSTSYNEQFF | TGTGCCAGCAGTTTAACAAGTACCTCCTACAATGAGCAGTTCTTC
TRBJ2-1 | TRBV13 | - | - | CASSGDRFSYNEQFF | TGTGCCAGCAGCGGTGACAGATTCTCCTACAATGAGCAGTTCTTC
TRBJ1-2 | TRBV7-2 | - | TRBD1 | CASSKDRRYGYTF | TGTGCCAGCAGCAAGGACAGGCGGTATGGCTACACCTTC
TRBJ2-5 | TRBV2 | - | - | CASSTLGQEIQYF | TGTGCCAGCAGCACATTGGGGCAAGAGATCCAGTACTTC
TRBJ2-7 | TRBV18 | few | TRBD2 | CASSPGLAGGPDYEQYF | TGTGCCAGCTCACCGGGGCTAGCGGGAGGGCCTGACTACGAGCAGTACTTC
TRBJ1-1 | TRBV20-1 | - | - | CSARDYGIEAFF | TGCAGTGCTAGAGATTACGGGATTGAAGCTTTCTTT
TRBJ2-7 | TRBV7-8 | - | TRBD2 | CASSPGAGTREQYF | TGTGCCAGCAGCCCCGGCGCGGGGACTAGAGAGCAGTACTTC
TRBJ1-5 | TRBV20-1 | - | - | CSARGWRGRQPQHF | TGCAGTGCTAGGGGGTGGAGGGGACGTCAGCCCCAGCATTTT
TRBJ1-2 | TRBV6-1 | - | - | CASSPTLIYGYTF | TGTGCCAGCAGTCCCACCTTGATCTATGGCTACACCTTC
TRBJ1-5 | TRBV7-9 | few | - | CAAGPGSNQPQHF | TGTGCCGCGGGGCCCGGGAGCAATCAGCCCCAGCATTTT
TRBJ2-3 | TRBV29-1 | few | - | CSVEQGWGITDTQYF | TGCAGCGTTGAACAGGGTTGGGGGATCACAGATACGCAGTATTTT
TRBJ2-7 | TRBV7-3 | - | - | CASSLAGQPYEQYF | TGTGCCAGCAGCTTAGCTGGACAGCCCTACGAGCAGTACTTC
TRBJ1-3 | TRBV29-1 | once | - | CSVEYTSSGNTIYF | TGCAGCGTTGAATACACCTCCTCTGGAAACACCATATATTTT
TRBJ2-5 | TRBV10-1 | many | TRBD2 | CASSESGLAGEQETQYF | TGCGCCAGCAGTGAGTCCGGGCTAGCGGGAGAACAAGAGACCCAGTACTTC
TRBJ1-1 | TRBV20-1 | many | TRBD1 | CSATLFPHQTGMNTEAFF | TGCAGTGCAACTCTCTTCCCTCATCAGACAGGGATGAACACTGAAGCTTTCTTT
TRBJ1-4 | TRBV9 | many | - | CASSVGFGKATNEKLFF | TGTGCCAGCAGCGTAGGTTTCGGAAAAGCAACTAATGAAAAACTGTTTTTT
TRBJ2-5 | TRBV28 | few | TRBD2 | CASRGLAGQETQYF | TGTGCCAGCAGGGGACTAGCGGGTCAAGAGACCCAGTACTTC